The text below deals with one T cell receptor (beta chain). These data belong to a study of blood T cell repertoires in COVID-19. Authors' methods: Estimation of nucleated cell counts was performed using reference gene primer amplification. The method was immunoSEQ multiplex PCR; TCRdb's version includes in-frame clones alone and lacks a portion of them. D and trimming come from the DNA, and the V and J calls and clone size come from that table. This sample has under 300,000 clones, with just over 90% found just once. Germline CDR1 and CDR2: LGHNT and FRNRAP. The CDR3 extends over 17 amino acids. Unmatched junction bases numbered 17, after V lost 6 bases and J lost 5 bases.

Sequenced input: PBMCs or T cells enriched from blood (not recorded which). The receptor was isolated from a woman in her thirties or forties with acute COVID-19. The V call is TRBV12-5, the J call TRBJ1-2, with 8 bases that match TRBD1. DNA for the CDR3: TGTGCTAGTGGGACATCGACAGGGGCCACGGAAATATATGGCTACACCTTC. This translates into CASGTSTGATEIYGYTF.